The clone carrying this T cell receptor (beta chain) appeared a few times. The antigen is unknown. Trimming took off 6 bases at V and 10 bases at J, with 19 bases between the two ends. CDR1 is SGHTA, CDR2 FQGNSA, per germline. CDR3 length equals 15 residues. The data were obtained in a study of cytomegalovirus exposure and HLA in healthy donors. Study-level findings and limits: Some V segments could not be told apart, so they were left out, TRBV6-2 and TRBV6-3 among them. Most TCR beta V segments were productive about 90% or about 30% of the time in an earlier analysis.

13 Jbeta primers and 60 Vbeta primers were used for the PCR. Some clones are missing from TCRdb's copy, which holds only in-frame ones; the method was immunoSEQ multiplex PCR. The sample has 60,000 to 80,000 clones, approximately 60% seen once; the top ten hold 2.8%. The material sequenced was PBMCs. The rearrangement joins TRBV7-2 to TRBJ1-6; D is perhaps TRBD1 (6 bases). The TCR sequence derives from a man aged 30 to 45 in good health and CMV-seronegative. CDR3 sequence reads: CASSPGRGSGSPLHF. CDR3 DNA sequence: TGTGCCAGCAGTCCAGGCAGGGGTTCGGGCTCACCCCTCCACTTT.